This T cell receptor (beta chain) was recorded in a study of early T cells in non-severe SARS-CoV-2 infection. Study details: Bulk RNA isolated from unsorted whole blood underwent sequencing; chains were not paired.

The TCR library protocol attached unique molecular identifiers to the individual cDNA molecules. TCRdb redid the calling of the 5' RACE reads with MiXCR, one entry per CDR3 protein. This table has nearly 80,000 distinct CDR3 sequences, 13% appearing once. This clonotype was recorded many times. V lost 6 bases to trimming and J lost 6 bases, with 20 bases between them. The CDR3 is 15 amino acids. Germline CDR1 MNHNY, CDR2 SVGAGI (reference sequence). This sequence was found in an adult who was a healthcare worker with PCR-confirmed SARS-CoV-2 infection or an uninfected control (not recorded which). This sequence joins TRBV6-6 and TRBJ1-1; TRBD1 is a possible D gene (5 bases). Specimen: whole blood. The CDR3 DNA reads TGTGCCAGCAGACCTTCGGGGCAGATCCCCGCTGAAGCTTTCTTT. Translating gives CASRPSGQIPAEAFF.